One sample yielded the 16 T cell receptor beta chains listed below, sequenced in a study of shared T cell receptors in the human thymus. TCRdb's copy holds only in-frame clones and misses some; the assay was immunoSEQ multiplex PCR. Among approximately 68,000 clones listed, around 96% were seen once. The sample comprised thymocytes. Receptors were obtained from a human donor.

The chain is built from TRBV4-1 and TRBJ2-7; tentatively, D is TRBD2 (7 bases). The CDR3 spans 15 residues. Germline CDR1 MGHRA, CDR2 YSYEKL. V was pared by 3 bases and J by 5 bases, with 17 bases between. The CDR3 loop is CASSQGGAGPDEQYF. CDR3 bases: TGCGCCAGCAGCCAGGGGGGGGCAGGGCCCGACGAGCAGTACTTC.

In its sample, this clone was seen once. The rearrangement links TRBV4-1 to TRBJ2-1; TRBD2 aligns across 10 bases. This CDR3 has 20 residues. The germline gives CDR1 MGHRA, CDR2 YSYEKL. Trimming at V came to 0 bases and at J to 0 bases, leaving 11 bases not matched to a gene. In nucleotides, the CDR3 is TGCGCCAGCAGCCAAGATATCCTGGCTAGCGGGGGCATCTCCTACAATGAGCAGTTCTTC. Residues: CASSQDILASGGISYNEQFF.

This clone was observed once. CDR3 region: CASSQDLLEAGAVANYGYTF. The DNA of the CDR3 is TGCGCCAGCAGCCAAGATTTGTTAGAGGCAGGGGCAGTGGCTAACTATGGCTACACCTTC. The V call is TRBV4-3, the J call TRBJ1-2, with D maybe TRBD1 (6 bases). The CDR3 extends over 20 amino acids. From germline, CDR1 is LGHNA and CDR2 YSLEER. Deletions cut 0 bases from V and 0 bases from J, with 23 bases between.

The chain recombines TRBV14 with TRBJ2-7; D gene uncertain. CDR3 size: 11 residues. With 4 bases removed from V and 3 bases from J, the gap between germline ends came to 4 bases. The germline V gene has CDR1 SGHDN and CDR2 FVKESK. The DNA for the CDR3 is TGTGCCAGCAGCCCGATCTACGAGCAGTACTTC. It specifies CASSPIYEQYF.

This rearrangement joins TRBV6-1 to TRBJ2-7; D gene unclear. Germline CDR1 and CDR2: MNHNS and SASEGT. V lost 4 bases and J lost 6, with 10 bases in between. The CDR3 contains 12 residues. The CDR3 is CASSARPVEQYF. Here the CDR3 DNA reads TGTGCCAGCAGTGCCAGGCCAGTCGAGCAGTACTTC.

This chain connects TRBV9 to TRBJ1-3, with TRBD1 as a possible D gene (5 bases). V was clipped by 0 bases and J by 6 bases, with 13 bases between them. CDR1 is SGDLS, CDR2 YYNGEE, per germline. The CDR3 runs to 15 residues. In DNA form, the CDR3 reads TGTGCCAGCAGCGTAGATGGGCAGGGCGAAAACACCATATATTTT. Translated: CASSVDGQGENTIYF.

J is TRBJ1-1 and V is TRBV7-3; weak D call: TRBD1 (6 bases). Deletions cut 5 bases from V and 5 bases from J, with 18 bases between. Germline V gene lookup returns CDR1 SGHTA and CDR2 FQGTGA. CDR3 length: 15 amino acids. The CDR3 sequence: CASSPNQGIGTEAFF. The CDR3 coding sequence is TGTGCCAGCAGCCCGAATCAGGGGATCGGTACTGAAGCTTTCTTT.

The rearrangement links TRBV28 to TRBJ1-2, with D uncertain. Germline V gives CDR1 MDHEN, CDR2 SYDVKM. Trimming shortened V by 4 bases and J by 3 bases, and 12 bases separated the two germline ends. This CDR3 has 14 residues. The CDR3 DNA is TGTGCCAGCAGTTGGCGACCCCCTCACTATGGCTACACCTTC. This sequence encodes CASSWRPPHYGYTF.

This clone occurred once. The chain recombines TRBV4-3 with TRBJ2-3, with D perhaps TRBD1 or TRBD2 (6 bases each). V lost 1 base, J lost 0 bases, and 20 bases lay in between. Germline CDR1 reads LGHNA; CDR2 reads YSLEER. CDR3 length: 19 amino acids. CDR3 sequence reads: CASSQGTGTGASSTDTQYF. The CDR3 DNA reads as TGCGCCAGCAGCCAAGGGACGGGTACGGGGGCCTCTAGCACAGATACGCAGTATTTT.

Remarks on this clone: In the same sample, other DNA sequences code for this CDR3. CDR3 residues: CASSIAGMGCYTF. CDR3 nucleotides: TGTGCCAGTAGTATCGCAGGGATGGGGTGTTACACCTTC. This chain uses TRBV19 with TRBJ1-2; D is perhaps TRBD1 (5 bases). In germline, CDR1 is LNHDA, CDR2 SQIVND (reference sequence). The V end was cut by 3 bases, the J end by 11 bases, with 16 bases between. The CDR3 extends over 13 amino acids.

CDR3 DNA sequence: TGCGCCAGCAGTGAGTCGGGTCCAGGCGGGGAAAAACTGTTTTTT. It encodes CASSESGPGGEKLFF. This chain joins TRBV10-1 and TRBJ1-4; D is unresolved. Trimming cost V 0 bases and J 8 bases, with 13 bases left between them. The CDR3 extends over 15 amino acids. Germline-derived CDR1 and CDR2 are WNHNN and SYGVQD (reference sequence).

This chain joins TRBV14 and TRBJ1-1; D is uncertain. Trimming stripped 0 bases from V and 1 base from J, with 21 bases between. The germline V gene has CDR1 SGHDN and CDR2 FVKESK. The CDR3 is 19 residues long. CDR3 region: CASSQDLVVIGEENTEAFF. The CDR3 DNA reads as TGTGCCAGCAGCCAAGACCTGGTCGTAATCGGGGAGGAGAACACTGAAGCTTTCTTT.

CDR3 bases: TGTGCCAGTGGGAAGGCAGGCCCCTCGGGGACCCAGTACTTC. It specifies CASGKAGPSGTQYF. J is TRBJ2-5 and V is TRBV19, with D unresolved. CDR3 length: 14 amino acids. Germline loops: CDR1 LNHDA, CDR2 SQIVND (reference sequence). Trimming stripped 8 bases from V and 7 bases from J, with 20 bases between.

The rearrangement joins TRBV5-6 to TRBJ2-1, with a possible D match to TRBD2 (5 bases). The V end was cut by 4 bases, the J end by 1 base, with 9 bases between. CDR1 is SGHDT, CDR2 YYEEEE, per germline. The CDR3 has 14 residues. The CDR3 reads CASSGLKSYNEQFF. CDR3 bases: TGTGCCAGCAGCGGACTCAAATCCTACAATGAGCAGTTCTTC.

The gene calls are TRBV5-4 and TRBJ1-6, with 7 bases that match TRBD1. V gave up 3 bases and J gave up 9 bases; unmatched junction bases: 12. The CDR3 sequence is 16 residues long. CDR1 is SGHNT, CDR2 YYREEE, per germline (reference sequence). CDR3: CASSSPGGGGGSPLHF. For the CDR3, the DNA is TGTGCCAGCAGCTCGCCGGGGGGAGGGGGCGGTTCACCCCTCCACTTT.

The chain is built from TRBV7-9 and TRBJ1-5; tentative D call: TRBD1 (5 bases). Trimming pared 5 bases from V and 1 base from J, leaving 21 bases between. Germline V lookup: CDR1 SEHNR, CDR2 FQNEAQ (reference sequence). This CDR3 contains 18 residues. The CDR3 sequence is CASSTVVSGEDSNQPQHF. The DNA of the CDR3 is TGTGCCAGCAGCACAGTAGTGTCGGGGGAGGACAGCAATCAGCCCCAGCATTTT.